This T cell receptor beta chain appears in the sequencing data of a study of shared clonotypes between healthy human individuals. The repertoire was sequenced with immunoSEQ multiplex PCR; TCRdb's copy has only in-frame clones and lacks some. The repertoire consists of 1.4 million to 1.5 million clones, with roughly 96% occurring once and the leading ten covering approximately 1.1%. Germline CDR1 is MGHDK and CDR2 is SYGVNS. The CDR3 length is 14 residues. V was shortened by 6 bases and J by 2 bases, with 13 bases between the two germline ends. About this clone: No antigen is known for it.

Study findings and constraints: Represented diversity, genetic and exposure-history alike, was limited by few donors.

This chain links TRBV25-1 with TRBJ1-1, with D tentatively TRBD1 (5 bases). This TCR derives from a young man in good health. The material sequenced was naive CD4+ T cells sorted from blood. Subset noted: CD45RA+ positively selected. The DNA of the CDR3 is TGTGCCAGCAGGCCCGGGCAGGGTAACACTGAAGCTTTCTTT. It codes for CASRPGQGNTEAFF.